The clone carrying this TCR beta chain was counted ten times or more. Its antigen remains unidentified. CDR3 length equals 15 residues. Germline V gene sequence: CDR1 SGHTA, CDR2 FQGNSA. V gave up 1 base and J gave up 1 base, with 11 bases separating them. This record belongs to a study of blood T cells in healthy people across ages. Using a J-beta primer mix together with a sample-barcoded 5' primer, a second PCR was run for roughly 7 to 12 cycles. TCRdb redid the calling of the 5' RACE reads with MiXCR, one entry per CDR3 protein. The sample yields about 640,000 distinct CDR3 sequences, under 30% seen once. Overall study findings and caveats: It was the long-lived donors that had more naive CD4+ cells and higher diversity than aged donors.

This receptor was identified in a woman older than 75 in good health. V gene TRBV7-2 combines with J gene TRBJ2-7, with a weak D call TRBD1 (5 bases). The sample comprised blood. In nucleotides, the CDR3 is TGTGCCAGCAGCTTAGATAGCAGGGCTTCCTACGAGCAGTACTTC. This gives the protein CASSLDSRASYEQYF. The full variable domain, completed using reference TRBV7-2 and TRBJ2-7, is GAGVSQSPSNKVTEKGKDVELRCDPISGHTALYWYRQSLGQGLEFLIYFQGNSAPDKSGLPSDRFSAERTGGSVSTLTIQRTQQEDSAVYLCASSLDSRASYEQYFGPGTRLTVT.